The clone carrying this T cell receptor beta chain appeared many times. Its antigen is undetermined. The sample belongs to a study of T cells after yellow fever vaccination. Germline CDR1 and CDR2: MGHRA and YSYEKL. This CDR3 contains 18 residues. V gave up 4 bases and J gave up 7 bases; unmatched junction bases: 17. One entry per CDR3 protein, called by TCRdb with MiXCR from the 5' RACE reads. In the table there are some 110,000 distinct CDR3 sequences, roughly 7.9% of which are singletons. General study points: Only a small proportion of the clonotypes turned up in both the CD4 and the CD8 compartments, likely arising from convergent recombination. Post-booster reappearance was seen for most primary-vaccination clones (about 95% CD4, around 88% CD8).

The chain combines TRBV4-1 with TRBJ2-1; 9 positions match TRBD2. The specimen was CD4+ T cells sorted from PBMCs, collected about 49 days after the first yellow fever vaccination. The receptor's source is a man between 18 and 35 years old who received the YFV17D yellow fever vaccine. The CDR3 loop reads CASSRRGGRPSGANEQFF. CDR3 DNA sequence: TGCGCCAGCAGCCGACGGGGGGGCAGACCTAGCGGGGCGAATGAGCAGTTCTTC.